Given below is one TCR beta chain in context. This sample was included in a study of technical replicates of blood from several donors. This CDR3 has 14 residues. V lost 6 bases and J 1 base, leaving 13 bases between the germline ends. The germline CDR1 and CDR2 sequences are GTSNPN and SVGIG (reference sequence). Sequencing was performed with immunoSEQ multiplex PCR; in TCRdb, only in-frame clones are kept and a portion is missing. The data contain 70,000 to 95,000 clones, 95% to 98% of them singletons. The sample was T cells isolated from PBMCs. The chain is built from TRBV30 and TRBJ1-3; tentatively, D is TRBD1 (5 bases). The receptor's source is a human donor in good health. CDR3 in amino acids: CACPRGGSGNTIYF. CDR3 nucleotides: TGTGCCTGCCCCCGGGGGGGGTCTGGAAACACCATATATTTT. Filled out from reference TRBV30 and TRBJ1-3, the complete variable domain reads SQTIHQWPATLVQPVGSPLSLECTVEGTSNPNLYWYRQAAGRGLQLLFYSVGIGQISSEVPQNLSASRPQDRQFILSSKKLLLSDSGFYLCACPRGGSGNTIYFGEGSWLTVV.